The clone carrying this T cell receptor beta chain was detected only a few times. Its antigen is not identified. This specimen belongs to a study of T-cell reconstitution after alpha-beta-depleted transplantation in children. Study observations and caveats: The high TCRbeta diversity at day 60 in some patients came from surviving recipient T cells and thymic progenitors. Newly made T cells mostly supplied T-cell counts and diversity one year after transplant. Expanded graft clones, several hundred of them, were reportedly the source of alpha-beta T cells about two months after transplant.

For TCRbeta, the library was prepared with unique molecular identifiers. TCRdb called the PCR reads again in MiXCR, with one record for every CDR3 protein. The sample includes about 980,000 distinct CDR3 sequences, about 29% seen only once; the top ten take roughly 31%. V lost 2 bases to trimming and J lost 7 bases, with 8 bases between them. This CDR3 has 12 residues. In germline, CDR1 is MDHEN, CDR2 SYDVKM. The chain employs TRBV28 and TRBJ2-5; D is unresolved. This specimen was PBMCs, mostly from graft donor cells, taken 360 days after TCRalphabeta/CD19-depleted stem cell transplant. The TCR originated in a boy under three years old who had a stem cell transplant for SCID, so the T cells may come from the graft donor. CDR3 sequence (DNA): TGTGCCAGCAGTTTACCCTTTGGGACCCAGTACTTC. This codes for CASSLPFGTQYF.